This T cell receptor beta chain was sequenced for a study of PD-1 blockade in classical Hodgkin lymphoma. Broader study findings: Repertoire differences have undefined causes, possibly disease activity or prior therapy. The study reported lower baseline TCR diversity in newly diagnosed patients than in healthy donors.

The CDR3 is 13 amino acids. V shed 2 bases and J 7 bases; nucleotides not matched to a gene: 2. The V gene's germline CDR1 is SGHTA and CDR2 FQGNSA. Sample time point: newly diagnosed, previously untreated cHL patient sample. Peripheral samples used as comparators were newly diagnosed, untreated classical Hodgkin lymphoma PBMCs. As for this clone: The antigen is not known. Other DNA sequences in the same sample also yield this CDR3.

Sequenced by immunoSEQ multiplex PCR; TCRdb stores in-frame clones only, minus some. The sample holds around 26,000 clones; about 93% are singletons and the top ten take about 3.9%. The sequence was obtained from a human donor with classical Hodgkin lymphoma. Sequences were obtained from peripheral blood mononuclear cells (PBMCs). The chain couples TRBV7-2 to TRBJ1-2; 9 nucleotides match TRBD1. The CDR3 region is CASSLNRGRGYTF. The CDR3 coding sequence is TGTGCCAGCAGCTTAAACAGGGGGCGTGGCTACACCTTC.